What follows are 7 T cell receptor beta chains derived from one specimen sequenced in a study of T cell repertoires in cytomegalovirus infection. Which antigens these TCRs recognize remains unknown. In TCRdb, the reads were re-called with MiXCR into one record per CDR3 protein. The repertoire includes approximately 110,000 distinct CDR3 sequences, around 32% of them detected once, and 58% sits in the top ten. Sequencing was performed on CD8+ T cells from cultured PBMCs, taken from culture after CMV antigen stimulation. All receptors derive from a human donor in good health (CMV status not recorded). Some clones in this sample may be carry-over from other donors' samples.

This clonotype occurred a few times. The chain carries TRBV2 and TRBJ2-3; 7 bases align to TRBD2. The ends lost 4 bases at V and 0 bases at J; junction bases unmatched: 13. Germline V gene lookup returns CDR1 SNHLY and CDR2 FYNNEI. The CDR3 is made up of 18 amino acids. For the CDR3, the DNA is TGTGCCAGCAGTGTGGAGTTGGGGCTAGCGGAAAGCACAGATACGCAGTATTTT. It encodes CASSVELGLAESTDTQYF.

V and J are TRBV13 and TRBJ1-2; tentative D call: TRBD1 (5 bases). Trimming took off 4 bases at V and 7 bases at J, with 22 bases between the two ends. Germline V gene sequence: CDR1 PRHDT, CDR2 FYEKMQ (reference sequence). This CDR3 region has 16 residues. CDR3 residues: CASSSRDGVEEGGYTF. CDR3 bases: TGTGCCAGCAGCTCCCGGGACGGCGTAGAGGAGGGTGGCTACACCTTC.

The V call is TRBV7-2, the J call TRBJ2-7; 9 bases match TRBD2. Germline V gene sequence: CDR1 SGHTA, CDR2 FQGNSA. Germline trimming cut 3 bases from V and 0 bases from J; bases unmatched to any gene: 6. The CDR3 sequence is 16 residues long. This chain's CDR3 is CASSFGGGAPSYEQYF. The CDR3 coding sequence is TGTGCCAGCAGCTTTGGCGGGGGGGCCCCCTCCTACGAGCAGTACTTC.

In its sample, this clonotype was seen a few times. The chain uses TRBV20-1 and TRBJ2-2, with a tentative D call TRBD1 (7 bases). V lost 0 bases, J lost 5 bases, and 19 bases lay in between. Germline V gene data show CDR1 as DFQATT and CDR2 as SNEGSKA (reference sequence). CDR3 length equals 17 residues. The CDR3 sequence: CSARDLHGGQLTGELFF. DNA of the CDR3: TGCAGTGCTAGAGATCTCCACGGGGGACAGCTAACCGGGGAGCTGTTTTTT.

This clonotype was seen a handful of times. The V call is TRBV24-1, the J call TRBJ2-2, with unresolved D. With 4 bases removed from V and 1 base from J, the gap between germline ends came to 12 bases. CDR1 is KGHDR, CDR2 SFDVKD, per germline. This CDR3 has 16 amino acids. The CDR3 nucleotides are TGTGCCACCAGTGACCAGAGTGGGGTGAACACCGGGGAGCTGTTTTTT. This sequence encodes CATSDQSGVNTGELFF.

This sequence joins TRBV7-2 and TRBJ2-7; either TRBD1 or TRBD2 may supply D (6 bases each). The CDR3 spans 13 residues. CDR1 SGHTA and CDR2 FQGNSA come from the germline V gene. Trimming pared 10 bases from V and 6 bases from J, leaving 19 bases between. The DNA for the CDR3 is TGTGCCACCGCGGCGACTGGGGGGCTCGAGCAGTACTTC. It specifies CATAATGGLEQYF.

This clonotype was counted only a few times. This chain's CDR3 is CASSLGGGVRTEAFF. The CDR3 DNA reads as TGTGCCAGCAGCTTGGGAGGGGGCGTACGAACTGAAGCTTTCTTT. V is TRBV5-6 and J is TRBJ1-1; 7 nucleotides agree with TRBD1. Germline values: CDR1 SGHDT, CDR2 YYEEEE. V trimming: 0 bases; J trimming: 5 bases; junction bases outside the gene matches: 7. This CDR3 contains 15 residues.